This paragraph covers one TCR beta chain sequence. No cognate antigen has been identified for it. No much larger clone is present one base from it, and per-base qualities are unavailable. The trim is 0 bases for V and 8 bases for J, with a gap of 20 bases between the germline ends. The CDR3 starts with the cysteine, ends with the phenylalanine, and has 17 residues. Only the CDR3 region is kept as DNA, spanning 51 bases read in frame from base 1. From the germline V gene, CDR1 is SGHRS and CDR2 is YFSETQ. The data stem from a study of shared clonotypes between healthy human individuals (dated by TCRdb to 2020 to 2022). Concerning the study at large: A few men and a couple of women, aged 18 to 49 years, made up the cohort. Leukapheresis yielded between about 0.9 and 8.9 billion PBMCs per donor. For each donor, CD4 naive and CD4 memory were each run on three plates, CD8 naive on two plates, and CD8 memory on one plate. To increase sequencing depth and limit assay-specific biases, different laboratories used diverse techniques to prepare libraries and sequence TCR repertoires. Blood TCR repertoires of about 5 healthy adults were deeply sequenced to estimate repertoire size and the extent of clonotype sharing between individuals. Here is what the overall study found, with its caveats: Rarefaction of sorted-subset datasets indicated incomplete sequencing despite the large sequencing depth. Estimated clonotype richness was generally larger for naive than for memory subsets. About 5% of naive CD4, 3.5% of naive CD8, 2.3% of memory CD4, and less than 0.45% of memory CD8 clonotypes were shared across four donors. Pairwise subsampling led to the expectation that sequencing depth would affect the degree of clonotype sharing among donors. Compared with non-shared clonotypes, clonotypes shared by all four sorted-subset donors had higher generation probabilities. Because the study included only a small number of donors, the genetic and exposure-history diversity represented was limited. Sampling was restricted to blood, and TCR repertoires in tissue are likely to differ from TCR repertoires in blood.

Donors were healthy HIV-negative adults with no recently reported acute infections or vaccinations. Every donor was a Caucasian adult living in Nashville, Tennessee, USA. CD4+ T cells were enriched by magnetic negative selection; naive cells were then positively selected on CD45RA, and the negative fraction formed the memory subset. After blood collection by leukapheresis, PBMCs were isolated using Ficoll-Histopaque density gradient centrifugation and then cryopreserved in the vapor phase of liquid nitrogen. Analytical flow cytometry was used to check the purity and quantity of every magnetically sorted T cell population. Each sorted fraction had its genomic DNA isolated and then quantified by UV absorbance on a Nanodrop 2000c. Using the deep immunoSEQ assay, TCR CDR3 regions were amplified from genomic DNA by multiplex PCR. Genomic DNA extracted from each cell subset was distributed evenly over all wells of several immunoSEQ 96-well plates, and each plate served as one replicate. For sorted subsets, around 200 ng genomic DNA, equal to tens of thousands of T cell genomes, was loaded into each replicate PCR. Purified libraries were measured with a Qubit 3.0 fluorometer, size-checked on a Bioanalyzer 2100, and measured again with the KAPA Library Quantification kit. A separate single-read 150-cycle Illumina NextSeq 550 flow cell was used to sequence each immunoSEQ 96-well plate. The original pipeline was this. The immunoSEQ output contained only junctional sequences without quality scores, so filtering could not match that applied to full-length reads. To assign V/J genes and CDR3, sequences were annotated using PyIR, a Python wrapper for IgBLAST v1.9, with IMGT germline references. Reads with weak V/J assignments (E-value above 1e-6), missing CDR3, stop codons, out-of-frame junctions, or ambiguous translated residues were removed. A V3J clonotype was defined by an identical inferred V gene, J gene, and CDR3 amino acid sequence. Percentage overlap between repertoires was computed as shared unique clonotypes divided by the size of the smaller repertoire. Three approaches were used to assess repertoire richness: RTK rarefaction, the Chao1 estimator, and Recon v2.1 estimates of unobserved clonotypes. Generation probabilities for all TCRbeta clonotypes obtained by the gDNA method from a handful of donors were computed using OLGA. TCRdb re-hosts the immuneACCESS table, in-frame sequences only. Its copies lack some clones; in the studies checked, an unresolved V gene accounts for under half of them, and the cause for the rest is not known. V and J calls and clone size are as listed in that table; D and trimming were resolved from the DNA. The sample includes around 1,000,000 clones, with 70% to 85% observed a single time. About 0.89% of the sample comes from the top ten.

The chain uses TRBV5-1 and TRBJ1-4; TRBD1 is a weak D gene call, 6 bases matching. The TCR sequence derives from a man aged 18 to 29 in good health. Some clones in this sample may be carry-over from other donors' samples. The sequenced sample was memory CD4+ T cells from PBMCs. What the cell subset or site label conveys for this sample: CD45RA-negative fraction. The CDR3 has the sequence CASSLGAQGFHREKLFF. In nucleotide form, the sequence is TGCGCCAGCAGCTTGGGAGCCCAGGGGTTCCATCGCGAAAAACTGTTTTTT.